The sequence of this T cell receptor beta chain was determined in a study of T cells in Graves' hyperthyroidism and ophthalmopathy. Across the whole study: Specimen type is peripheral blood, collected at initial diagnosis prior to any treatment. Study outcomes and limitations: Blood also contained most expanded thyroid clonotypes above 0.001.

As to this clonotype: The antigen remains unidentified.

The CDR3 contains 14 residues. Germline V CDR1 and CDR2: DFQATT, SNEGSKA (reference sequence). Trimming cost V 2 bases and J 5 bases; bases outside gene matches: 4. Amplified TCR beta CDR3 regions derived from RNA transcripts. First-round RT-PCR of the TCR CDR3 relied on the HTBI primer set. TCRdb re-called the multiplex PCR reads with MiXCR, one entry per CDR3 protein. This sample has roughly 380,000 distinct CDR3 sequences, with approximately 15% found just once. Exclusions: uncontrolled infection, other autoimmune disease, pregnancy, lactation. The sequencing sample was made of blood. The receptor was derived from a woman aged 55-70 years with Graves' hyperthyroidism. This rearrangement joins TRBV20-1 to TRBJ2-2, with TRBD1 matching over 8 bases. The CDR3 bases are TGCAGTGCTAGATCAGGGGGCACGACCGGGGAGCTGTTTTTT. The encoded protein is CSARSGGTTGELFF.